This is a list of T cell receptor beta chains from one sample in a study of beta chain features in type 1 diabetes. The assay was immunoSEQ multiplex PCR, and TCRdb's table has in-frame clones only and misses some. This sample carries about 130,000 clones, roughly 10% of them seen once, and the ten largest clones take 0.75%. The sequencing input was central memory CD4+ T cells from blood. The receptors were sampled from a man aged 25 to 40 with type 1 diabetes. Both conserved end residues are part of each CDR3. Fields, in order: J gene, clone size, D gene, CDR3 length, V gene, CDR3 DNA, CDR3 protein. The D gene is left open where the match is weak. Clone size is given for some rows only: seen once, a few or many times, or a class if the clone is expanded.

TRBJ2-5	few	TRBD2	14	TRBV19	TGTGCCTCTCGCGGGACTAGCGGACAAGAGACCCAGTACTTC	CASRGTSGQETQYF
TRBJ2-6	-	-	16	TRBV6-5	TGTGCCAGCAGTTACTTAGGGGGTTCAGGGGCCAACGTCCTGACTTTC	CASSYLGGSGANVLTF
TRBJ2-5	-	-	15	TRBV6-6	TGTGCCAGCAGTCGGATGGGGGGTTTCCCAGAGACCCAGTACTTC	CASSRMGGFPETQYF
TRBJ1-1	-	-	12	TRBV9	TGTGCCAGCAGCCCCCAGGGCACTGAAGCTTTCTTT	CASSPQGTEAFF
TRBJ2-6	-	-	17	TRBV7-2	TGTGCCAGCAGCTTAGCGTTTACAGGGACCGGGGCCAACGTCCTGACTTTC	CASSLAFTGTGANVLTF
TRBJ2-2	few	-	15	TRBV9	TGTGCCAGCAGCGTATACAGGGAAAACACCGGGGAGCTGTTTTTT	CASSVYRENTGELFF
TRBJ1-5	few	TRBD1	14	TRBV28	TGTGCCAGCACCTCCGGGACAGTCAATCAGCCCCAGCATTTT	CASTSGTVNQPQHF
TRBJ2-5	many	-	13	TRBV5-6	TGTGCCAGCGGGGATTGGTCAGGAGGGACCCAGTACTTC	CASGDWSGGTQYF
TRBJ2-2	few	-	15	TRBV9	TGTGCCAGCAGCCTGTGGGACACCAACACCGGGGAGCTGTTTTTT	CASSLWDTNTGELFF
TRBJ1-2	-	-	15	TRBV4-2	TGTGCCAGCAGCCAAGATCGGTCCTGGGGGGAAGGCTACACCTTC	CASSQDRSWGEGYTF
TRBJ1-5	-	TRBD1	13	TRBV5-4	TGTGCCAGCAGCCGGGACAGGGGTCAGCCCCAGCATTTT	CASSRDRGQPQHF
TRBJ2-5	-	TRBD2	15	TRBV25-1	TGTGCCAGCAGTGAATGGGACGGGGGGAAAGAGACCCAGTACTTC	CASSEWDGGKETQYF
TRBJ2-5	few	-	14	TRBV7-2	TGTGCCAGCAGCTTACGCAGGGTTCAAGAGACCCAGTACTTC	CASSLRRVQETQYF
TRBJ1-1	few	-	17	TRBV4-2	TGTGCCAGCAGCCGAGGGCCATTCGGAGGGGAAAACACTGAAGCTTTCTTT	CASSRGPFGGENTEAFF
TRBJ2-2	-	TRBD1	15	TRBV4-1	TGCGCCAGCAGCCAAGGGGACAGGGAGTCCGGGGAGCTGTTTTTT	CASSQGDRESGELFF
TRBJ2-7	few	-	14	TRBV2	TGTGCCAGCAGTGAACAGGGAAACTCCTACGAGCAGTACTTC	CASSEQGNSYEQYF
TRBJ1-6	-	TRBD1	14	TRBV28	TGTGCCAGCAGTTCGGGACAGAGTAGGTCACCCCTCCACTTT	CASSSGQSRSPLHF
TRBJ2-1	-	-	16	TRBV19	TGTGCCAGTAGTATATTTGCAGGGTCCATGAGCGAGGAGCAGTTCTTC	CASSIFAGSMSEEQFF
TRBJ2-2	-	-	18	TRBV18	TGTGCCAGCTCACCACAAACGGTTGGGGACTCGTCCGGCGGGGAGCTGTTTTTT	CASSPQTVGDSSGGELFF
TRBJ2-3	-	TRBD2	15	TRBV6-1	TGTGCCAGCAGGGGACTAGCGGGGTCGGCAGATACGCAGTATTTT	CASRGLAGSADTQYF
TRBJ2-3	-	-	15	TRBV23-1	TGCGCCAGCACTCCCCGGCCGGAGGGCGCAGATACGCAGTATTTT	CASTPRPEGADTQYF
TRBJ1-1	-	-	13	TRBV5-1	TGCGCCAGCAGCTTGGCGGTGGACACTGAAGCTTTCTTT	CASSLAVDTEAFF
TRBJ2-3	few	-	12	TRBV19	TGTGCCAGTAGTGAAACTTCGGATACGCAGTATTTT	CASSETSDTQYF
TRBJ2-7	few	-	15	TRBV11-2	TGTGCCAGCAGCCGGAGTCCTGGACACACCTACGAGCAGTACTTC	CASSRSPGHTYEQYF
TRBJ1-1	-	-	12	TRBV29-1	TGCAGCGTTGAGTCCTGGAACACTGAAGCTTTCTTT	CSVESWNTEAFF
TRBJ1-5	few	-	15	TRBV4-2	TGTGCCAGCAGCCAAGAAGGGAGAACCCTCCAGCCCCAGCATTTT	CASSQEGRTLQPQHF
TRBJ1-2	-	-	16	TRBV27	TGTGCCAGCAGTCCCCAGACGAGCAGGGGAAACTATGGCTACACCTTC	CASSPQTSRGNYGYTF
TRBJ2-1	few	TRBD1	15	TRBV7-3	TGTGCCAGCAGCCCTGGACAGGGTTGGGGCAATGAGCAGTTCTTC	CASSPGQGWGNEQFF
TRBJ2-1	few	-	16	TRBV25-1	TGTGCCAGCAGTGATCCCCATGCAGGCCGAGACAATGAGCAGTTCTTC	CASSDPHAGRDNEQFF
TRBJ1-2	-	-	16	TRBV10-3	TGTGCCATCAGTGAGGGGGCGACGGTCAATGTCTATGGCTACACCTTC	CAISEGATVNVYGYTF
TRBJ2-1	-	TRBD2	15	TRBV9	TGTGCCAGCAGCGACGGGGGGATTCCCTACAATGAGCAGTTCTTC	CASSDGGIPYNEQFF
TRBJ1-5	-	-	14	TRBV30	TGTGCCTGGAGTGGGGAGGTGGGGGATCAGCCCCAGCATTTT	CAWSGEVGDQPQHF
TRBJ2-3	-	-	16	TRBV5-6	TGTGCCAGCAGCTTGGCTGGCAGGGGATGGGCAGATACGCAGTATTTT	CASSLAGRGWADTQYF
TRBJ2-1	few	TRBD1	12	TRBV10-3	TGTGCCACCGGGACAGCTTCGGATGAGCAGTTCTTC	CATGTASDEQFF
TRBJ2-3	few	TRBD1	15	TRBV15	TGTGCCACCAGCAGAGGTGGACAGGGGGGAGATACGCAGTATTTT	CATSRGGQGGDTQYF
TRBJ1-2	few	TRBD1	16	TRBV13	TGTGCCAGCAGCTTAGACCCCCGGACAGGGTGGTATGGCTACACCTTC	CASSLDPRTGWYGYTF
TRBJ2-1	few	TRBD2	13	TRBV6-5	TGTGCCAGCACGAAGCTAGCGGGGGGTGAGCAGTTCTTC	CASTKLAGGEQFF